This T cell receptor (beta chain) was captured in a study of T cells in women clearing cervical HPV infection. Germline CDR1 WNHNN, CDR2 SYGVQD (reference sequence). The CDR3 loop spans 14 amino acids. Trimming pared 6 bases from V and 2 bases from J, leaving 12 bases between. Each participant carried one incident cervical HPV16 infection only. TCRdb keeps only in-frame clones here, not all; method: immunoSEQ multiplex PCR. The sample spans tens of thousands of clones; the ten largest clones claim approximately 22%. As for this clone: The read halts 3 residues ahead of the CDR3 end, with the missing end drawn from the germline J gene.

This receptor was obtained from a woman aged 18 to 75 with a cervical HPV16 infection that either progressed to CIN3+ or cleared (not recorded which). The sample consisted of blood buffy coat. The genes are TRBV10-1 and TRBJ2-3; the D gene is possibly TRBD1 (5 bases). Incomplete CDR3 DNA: TGCGCCAGCAGCCATAGGACACTCACAGATACG. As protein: CASSHRTLTDT. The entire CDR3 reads CASSHRTLTDTQYF.